This T cell receptor (beta chain) was sequenced for a study of graft-versus-host responses after intestinal transplantation listed by TCRdb under 2021. In the study overall: The transplants that recipients got were multivisceral, liver-intestinal, or isolated intestinal. Every recipient was given anti-thymocyte globulin induction, followed by around three years of maintenance tacrolimus and steroids. Graft-versus-host and host-versus-graft alloreactive T cell clones were tracked in the graft, circulation and bone marrow after intestinal transplantation using bulk TCR-beta CDR3 sequencing. Alloreactive clones were identified by sequencing pre-transplant mixed lymphocyte reaction products and comparing them with unstimulated pre-transplant donor and recipient T cells. Of the 20 to 30 intestinal transplant recipients enrolled in the cohort, one of whom was a retransplant, 3 patients without pretransplant specimens were excluded. Donor T cell macrochimerism was defined as a peak of at least 4% donor T cells among recipient peripheral blood mononuclear cells. Rather than being sequenced by the commercial service, samples from a few later patients were sequenced in-house on an Illumina MiSeq and processed with MiXCR. What the work shows at the level of the full study, not this receptor alone: In patients with donor T cell macrochimerism, the allografts had high GvH to HvG T cell clonal ratios. Early after transplant, declines in HvG clones were associated with peak levels of circulating GvH clones. Conclusions were limited by the relatively low number and heterogeneity of intestinal transplant patients. GvH clones were detected in recipient bone marrow, and some appeared earlier in ileal mucosa or blood, consistent with an intestinal mucosal origin.

For this clone: No cognate antigen has been identified for it. The sample holds no much larger clone one base away, and base qualities are not on file.

The time point label of this sample denotes: cells obtained before transplantation from donor or recipient. CD3+CD4+ and CD3+CD8+ populations were FACS-sorted from unstimulated pre-transplant donor and recipient cells taken from spleen or lymph nodes. The receptor library was made with the immunoSEQ multiplex PCR assay. For most patients, genomic DNA was isolated using the Qiagen DNeasy Blood and Tissue Kit and was shipped frozen to Adaptive Biotechnologies for TCR sequencing. Adaptive Biotechnologies carried out high-throughput TCR-beta CDR3 sequencing of genomic DNA for most patients. The original methods were these. TCR sequencing data for roughly 20 patients were retrieved from Adaptive's ImmunoSEQ software; a few other patients were processed with MiXCR and VDJtools. To correct CD4 versus CD8 sorting errors, any sequence found in both subsets at a frequency ratio below 5:1 was removed. Because the origin of CDR3 nucleotide sequences shared between donor and recipient could not be assigned, those sequences were removed. To be classed as alloreactive, a clone needed at least 2-fold expansion over unstimulated cells and a minimum CFSE-low frequency of 0.002% (template counts) or 0.001% (read counts). A clone was considered mappable if detected in the sequenced pre-transplant spleen, lymph node, or MLR CFSE-low populations of the donor or recipient. Cumulative frequency of alloreactive clones was calculated as a percentage of all sequences weighted by copy number. TCRdb's version of the immuneACCESS table is confined to in-frame rearrangements and falls short of the full clone set. An unresolved V gene accounts for under half of the shortfall where checked; the remainder is of unknown origin. From that table come the V and J calls and clone size; the DNA was used to work out D and trimming. The sample includes about 50,000 clones, with about 90% observed a single time. The top ten hold about 2.6% of the sample.

From cysteine to phenylalanine, the CDR3 is 12 amino acids long. Only CDR3 DNA remains: 36 bases, in frame from the first base. The junction shows trimming of 5 bases on V and 2 bases on J, plus 6 bases between the germline ends. CDR1 is given as MDHEN and CDR2 as SYDVKM, both from the germline V gene. The sequencing used unstimulated CD4+ T cells sorted from spleen or lymph node cells, collected before transplant. This clonotype was obtained from a human donor who was the organ donor for an intestinal transplant. The chain is encoded by TRBV28 joined to TRBJ1-2, with the D gene call left open. The CDR3 reads CASSQDNYGYTF. The nucleotide sequence is TGTGCCAGCAGTCAGGACAACTATGGCTACACCTTC.